The sequence of this T cell receptor (beta chain) was determined in a study of T cells expressing NK-cell markers (dated by TCRdb to 2020 to 2022). Describing the broader study: About eight donors provided sorted CD3+CD56+NKG2C+, CD3+CD56+NKG2C- and CD3+CD56-NKG2C+ T-cell subsets, whose TCR beta-chain repertoires were profiled. All eight donors whose samples were sequenced were randomly selected healthy volunteers, three of them men and five women. Seven of the eight sequenced donors were HCMV-seropositive and one was HCMV-seronegative. Illumina HiSeq 2000/2500, MiSeq or NextSeq was used to sequence libraries as 2 x 150 bp reads.

A commercial ELISA kit detecting HCMV-specific IgG in serum was used to determine HCMV serostatus. Ficoll density gradient centrifugation was used to isolate peripheral blood mononuclear cells from blood. Turning to this clonotype: Its recognized antigen is unknown.

From the germline V gene, CDR1 is MNHEY and CDR2 is SVGEGT. CDR3 length: 17 amino acids, cysteine to phenylalanine. No DNA was logged. Study-wide findings and limitations: In more than five donors, the dominant CD3+CD56+NKG2C+ clonotypes were found to rank among the top 10 CD8+ clonotypes and to make up roughly 1.0-7.0% of CD8+ T cells. Those dominant clonotypes were again the most abundant among CD3+CD56-NKG2C+ cells in several donors, at about 28.3-65%. Whether the expanded NKG2C-expressing T cell clones were specific for HCMV antigens was left unclear.

The instrument given in TCRdb is Illumina HiSeq 2000. TCR beta cDNA libraries were made by 5'RACE template switching that added a universal primer site and unique molecular identifiers. Priming for cDNA synthesis came from the TCR beta constant segment, and two successive PCR amplification steps followed. Concerning the study's data processing: MIGEC was used to demultiplex reads and group the reads by UMI, and MiTCR was used to assemble and quantify clonotypes. Only TCR cDNA sequences supported by at least two reads were kept to exclude erroneous sequences. The tcR package was used for downstream repertoire analysis, and clonotypes were matched across fractions by CDR3 nucleotide sequence plus V segment. VDJmatch was used to annotate antigen specificity against VDJdb, with one amino acid substitution in CDR3 allowed. Once TCRdb had reprocessed the reads, it stored one entry per CDR3 protein sequence and supplied no DNA. These V and J calls originate from TCRdb's pipeline instead of the authors' own analysis. The sample's records list 200,000 to 300,000 distinct CDR3 sequences. The top ten clones comprise 3.5% to 5% of the sample.

The TCR comes from a woman aged 18 to 69 in good health. Sequencing input: blood T cells: a sorted CD56 or NKG2C T cell subset, CD4+ or CD8+ T cells, or bulk PBMC T cells (not recorded which). The chain uses TRBV6-2 or TRBV6-3 and TRBJ2-1. Here the CDR3 is given as CASSYPLEARTYNEQFF.